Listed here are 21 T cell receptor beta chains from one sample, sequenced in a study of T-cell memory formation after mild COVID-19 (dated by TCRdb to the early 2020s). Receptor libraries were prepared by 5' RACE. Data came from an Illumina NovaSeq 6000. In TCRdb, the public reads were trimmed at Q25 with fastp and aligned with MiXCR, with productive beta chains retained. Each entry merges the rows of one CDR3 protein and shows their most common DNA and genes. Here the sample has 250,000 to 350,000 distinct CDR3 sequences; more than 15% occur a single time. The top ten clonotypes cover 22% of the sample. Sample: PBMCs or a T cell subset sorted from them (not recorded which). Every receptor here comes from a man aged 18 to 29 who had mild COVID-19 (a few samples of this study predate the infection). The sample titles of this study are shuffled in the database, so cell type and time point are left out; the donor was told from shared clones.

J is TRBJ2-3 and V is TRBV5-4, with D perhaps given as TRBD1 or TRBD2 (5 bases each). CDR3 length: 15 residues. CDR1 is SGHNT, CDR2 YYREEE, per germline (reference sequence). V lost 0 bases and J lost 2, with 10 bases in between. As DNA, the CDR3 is TGTGCCAGCAGCTTGGGGGGGACCCACACAGATACGCAGTATTTT. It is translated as CASSLGGTHTDTQYF.

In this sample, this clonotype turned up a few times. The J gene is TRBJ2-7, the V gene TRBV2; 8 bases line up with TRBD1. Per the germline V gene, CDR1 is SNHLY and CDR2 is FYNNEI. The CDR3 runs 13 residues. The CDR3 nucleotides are TGTTGCTGGCACAGGGGGTTAGGTCGGGAGCAGTACTTC. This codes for CCWHRGLGREQYF.

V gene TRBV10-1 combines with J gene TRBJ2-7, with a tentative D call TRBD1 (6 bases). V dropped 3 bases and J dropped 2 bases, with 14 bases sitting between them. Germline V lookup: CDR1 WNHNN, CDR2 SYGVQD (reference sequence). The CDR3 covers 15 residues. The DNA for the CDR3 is TGCGCCAGCAGTGAAGGACAGAACTTACCCTACGAGCAGTACGTC. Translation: CASSEGQNLPYEQYV.

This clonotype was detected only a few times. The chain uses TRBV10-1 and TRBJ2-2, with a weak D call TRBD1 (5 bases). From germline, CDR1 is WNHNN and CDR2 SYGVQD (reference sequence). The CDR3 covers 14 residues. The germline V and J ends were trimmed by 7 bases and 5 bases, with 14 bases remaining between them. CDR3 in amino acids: CASNPGQLTGELFF. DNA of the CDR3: TGCGCCAGCAACCCCGGACAACTAACCGGGGAGCTGTTTTTT.

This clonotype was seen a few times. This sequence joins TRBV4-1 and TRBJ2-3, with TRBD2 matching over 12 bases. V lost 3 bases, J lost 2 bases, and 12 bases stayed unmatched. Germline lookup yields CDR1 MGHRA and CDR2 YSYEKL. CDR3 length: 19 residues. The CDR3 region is CASSHRRATSGGVTDTQYF. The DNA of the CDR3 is TGCGCCAGCAGCCATCGCAGGGCGACTAGCGGGGGAGTCACAGATACGCAGTATTTT.

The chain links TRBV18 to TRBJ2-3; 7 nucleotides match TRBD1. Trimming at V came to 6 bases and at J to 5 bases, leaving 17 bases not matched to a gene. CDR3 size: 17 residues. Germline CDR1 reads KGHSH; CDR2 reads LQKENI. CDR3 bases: TGTGCCAGCTCGTTCCGGGCGGACAGGTATCTTGAAGATACGCAGTATTTT. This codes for CASSFRADRYLEDTQYF. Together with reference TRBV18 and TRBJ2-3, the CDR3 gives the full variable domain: NAGVMQNPRHLVRRRGQEARLRCSPMKGHSHVYWYRQLPEEGLKFMVYLQKENIIDESGMPKERFSAEFPKEGPSILRIQQVVRGDSAAYFCASSFRADRYLEDTQYFGPGTRLTVL.

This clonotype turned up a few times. CDR3: CASTGINYGYTF. CDR3 DNA sequence: TGTGCCAGTACAGGGATTAACTATGGCTACACCTTC. The gene calls are TRBV28 and TRBJ1-2; TRBD1 is a possible D gene (6 bases). With 9 bases removed from V and 1 base from J, the gap between germline ends came to 9 bases. CDR1 is MDHEN and CDR2 is SYDVKM in the germline V gene. The CDR3 runs 12 residues.

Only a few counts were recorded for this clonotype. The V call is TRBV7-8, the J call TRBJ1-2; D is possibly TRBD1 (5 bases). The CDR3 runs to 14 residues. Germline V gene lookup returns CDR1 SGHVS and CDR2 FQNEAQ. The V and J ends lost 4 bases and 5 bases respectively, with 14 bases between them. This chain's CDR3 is CASSSPGQAYGYTF. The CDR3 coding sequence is TGTGCCAGCAGCTCCCCGGGGCAGGCATATGGCTACACCTTC.

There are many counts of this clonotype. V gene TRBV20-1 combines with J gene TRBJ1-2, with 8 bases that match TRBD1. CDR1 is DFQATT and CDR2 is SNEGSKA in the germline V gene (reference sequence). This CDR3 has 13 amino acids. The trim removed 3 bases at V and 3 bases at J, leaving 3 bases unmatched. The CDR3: CSARNRGYYGYTF. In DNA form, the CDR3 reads TGCAGTGCTAGGAACAGGGGGTACTATGGCTACACCTTC.

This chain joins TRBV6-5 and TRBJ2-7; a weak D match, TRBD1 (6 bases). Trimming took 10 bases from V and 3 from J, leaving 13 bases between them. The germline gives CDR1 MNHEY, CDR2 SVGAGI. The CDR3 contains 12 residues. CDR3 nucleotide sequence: TGTGCCACAGGGGCAGGCGTCTACGAGCAGTACTTC. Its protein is CATGAGVYEQYF.

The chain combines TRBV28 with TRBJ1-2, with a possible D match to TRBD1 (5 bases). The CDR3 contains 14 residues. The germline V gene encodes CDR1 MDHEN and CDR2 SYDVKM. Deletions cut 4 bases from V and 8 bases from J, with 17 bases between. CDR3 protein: CASSWGTFGRGYTF. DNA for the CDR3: TGTGCCAGCAGTTGGGGCACGTTCGGTCGGGGCTACACCTTC.

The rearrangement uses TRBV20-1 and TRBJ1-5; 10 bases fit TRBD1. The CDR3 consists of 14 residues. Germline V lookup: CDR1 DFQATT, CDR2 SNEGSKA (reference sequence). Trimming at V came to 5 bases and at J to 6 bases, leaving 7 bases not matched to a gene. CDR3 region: CSARRQGASQPQHF. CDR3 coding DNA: TGCAGTGCTCGCAGACAGGGGGCGAGTCAGCCCCAGCATTTT.

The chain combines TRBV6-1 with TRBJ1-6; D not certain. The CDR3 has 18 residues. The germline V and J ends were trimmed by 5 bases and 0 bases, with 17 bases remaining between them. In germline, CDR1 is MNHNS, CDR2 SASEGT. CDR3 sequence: CASSHLVTTSSYNSPLHF. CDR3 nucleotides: TGTGCCAGCAGTCACCTCGTGACGACCAGCTCCTATAATTCACCCCTCCACTTT.

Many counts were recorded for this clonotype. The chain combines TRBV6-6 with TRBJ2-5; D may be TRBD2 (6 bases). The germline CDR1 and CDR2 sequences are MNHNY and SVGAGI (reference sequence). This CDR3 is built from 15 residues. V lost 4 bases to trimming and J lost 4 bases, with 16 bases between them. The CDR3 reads CASSFAAGSGETQYF. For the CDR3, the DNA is TGTGCCAGCAGTTTCGCGGCGGGGAGCGGAGAGACCCAGTACTTC.

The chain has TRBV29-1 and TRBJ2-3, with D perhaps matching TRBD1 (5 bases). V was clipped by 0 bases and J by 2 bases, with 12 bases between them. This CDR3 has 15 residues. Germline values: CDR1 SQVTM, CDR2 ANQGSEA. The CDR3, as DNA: TGCAGCGTTGAAGAGCGCAGGGAATACACAGATACGCAGTATTTT. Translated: CSVEERREYTDTQYF.

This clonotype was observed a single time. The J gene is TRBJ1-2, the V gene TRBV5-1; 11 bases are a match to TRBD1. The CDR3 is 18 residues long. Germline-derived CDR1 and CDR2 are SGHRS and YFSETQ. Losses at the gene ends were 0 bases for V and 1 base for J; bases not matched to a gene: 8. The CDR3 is CASSLGTGGQINNYGYTF. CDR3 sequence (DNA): TGCGCCAGCAGCTTGGGGACAGGGGGCCAAATCAATAACTATGGCTACACCTTC.

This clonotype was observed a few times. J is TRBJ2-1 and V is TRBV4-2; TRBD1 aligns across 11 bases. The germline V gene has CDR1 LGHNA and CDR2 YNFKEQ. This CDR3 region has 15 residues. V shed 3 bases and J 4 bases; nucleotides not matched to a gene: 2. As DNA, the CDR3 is TGTGCCAGCAGCCACGGACAGGGGGCATACAATGAGCAGTTCTTC. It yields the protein CASSHGQGAYNEQFF.

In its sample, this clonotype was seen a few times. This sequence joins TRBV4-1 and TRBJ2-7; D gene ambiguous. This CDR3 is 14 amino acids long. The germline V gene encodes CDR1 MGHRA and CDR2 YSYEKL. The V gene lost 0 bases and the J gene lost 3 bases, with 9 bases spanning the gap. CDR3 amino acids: CASSQDALSYEQYF. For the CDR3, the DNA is TGCGCCAGCAGCCAAGACGCCTTAAGCTACGAGCAGTACTTC.

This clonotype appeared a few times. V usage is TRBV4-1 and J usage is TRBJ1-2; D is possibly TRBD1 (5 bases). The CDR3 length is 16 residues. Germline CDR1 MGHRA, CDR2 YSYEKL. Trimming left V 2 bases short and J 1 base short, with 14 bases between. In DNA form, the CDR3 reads TGCGCCAGCAGCCAAAGGTCCGGGGCACTTAACTATGGCTACACCTTC. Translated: CASSQRSGALNYGYTF.

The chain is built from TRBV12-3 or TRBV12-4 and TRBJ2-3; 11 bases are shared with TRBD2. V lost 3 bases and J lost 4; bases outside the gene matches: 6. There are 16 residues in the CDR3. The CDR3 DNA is TGTGCCAGCAGTTTCTGGGCTAGCGGGGGGTCAGATACGCAGTATTTT. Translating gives CASSFWASGGSDTQYF.

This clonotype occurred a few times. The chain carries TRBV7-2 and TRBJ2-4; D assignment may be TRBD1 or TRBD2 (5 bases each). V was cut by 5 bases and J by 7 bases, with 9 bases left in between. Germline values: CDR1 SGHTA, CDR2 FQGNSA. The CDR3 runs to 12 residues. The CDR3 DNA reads TGTGCCAGCAGCCAGGGACCGAACATTCAGTACTTC. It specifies CASSQGPNIQYF.